The TCR beta chain under discussion was sequenced for a study of T cell changes during pregnancy in multiple sclerosis. This clone is deemed medium-sized. Some clones are missing from TCRdb's copy, which holds only in-frame ones; the method was immunoSEQ multiplex PCR. The table lists tens of thousands of clones, approximately 89% of them singletons. Germline CDR1 LNHDA, CDR2 SQIVND (reference sequence). CDR3 length equals 15 residues. V gave up 0 bases and J gave up 5 bases, with 13 bases separating them. Sequencing was performed on CD8+ T cells from peripheral blood mononuclear cells, taken in the first trimester of pregnancy. The gene calls are TRBV19 and TRBJ2-5, with D maybe TRBD1 (5 bases). The receptor was isolated from a female donor in good health, enrolled as a control in a pregnancy study. The CDR3 spells CASSIDGRVGETQYF. DNA of the CDR3: TGTGCCAGTAGTATAGATGGCAGGGTAGGGGAGACCCAGTACTTC.